The 32 T cell receptor beta chains given below trace back to one sample, sequenced in a study of blood T cell repertoires in COVID-19. Sequencing used immunoSEQ multiplex PCR; TCRdb keeps in-frame clones, though not all of them. This sample yields under 500,000 clones, of which 85% to 90% are seen a single time; 0.95% to 1.2% belongs to the top ten. The sequenced material came from PBMCs or T cells enriched from blood (not recorded which). These receptors came from a man in his thirties or forties who had recovered from COVID-19.

This clone was picked up one time. CDR3 residues: CASSGTGVSNQPQHF. DNA of the CDR3: TGTGCCAGCAGCGGGACAGGGGTAAGCAATCAGCCCCAGCATTTT. The J gene is TRBJ1-5, the V gene TRBV3-1 (or the pseudogene TRBV3-2); 10 bases are shared with TRBD1. V lost 5 bases and J lost 1; bases outside the gene matches: 2. The CDR3 has 15 residues. Germline V lookup: CDR1 LGHDT, CDR2 YNNKEL (reference sequence).

This chain uses TRBV5-6 with TRBJ2-4; tentative D call: TRBD2 (6 bases). V lost 4 bases and J lost 15, with 20 bases in between. Germline values: CDR1 SGHDT, CDR2 YYEEEE. The CDR3 runs to 13 residues. In DNA, the CDR3 is TGTGCCAGCAGCCGAGGGACTCCCGATTTTGTGTACTTC. Translating gives CASSRGTPDFVYF.

This chain links TRBV24-1 with TRBJ1-2, with a weak D call TRBD1 (6 bases). V lost 3 bases, J lost 6 bases, and 7 bases lay in between. Germline assignment: CDR1 KGHDR and CDR2 SFDVKD. This CDR3 contains 12 residues. CDR3 amino acids: CATSDRTDGYTF. CDR3 bases: TGTGCCACCAGTGATCGGACAGATGGCTACACCTTC.

This sequence joins TRBV7-8 and TRBJ2-4, with 7 bases that match TRBD1. With 6 bases clipped from V and 11 bases from J, the junction kept 13 bases outside the gene matches. Germline V CDR1 and CDR2: SGHVS, FQNEAQ. The CDR3 length is 14 residues. The CDR3 DNA follows: TGTGCCAGCAGTCACCCGAACAGGGGACAATTTCAGTACTTC. This codes for CASSHPNRGQFQYF.

This clone occurred once. The CDR3 DNA reads TGTGCCTCCGCTGCAGTTCCCAATGAGCAGTTCTTC. This codes for CASAAVPNEQFF. The rearrangement uses TRBV10-3 and TRBJ2-1, with D unresolved. This CDR3 comprises 12 residues. V was trimmed by 11 bases and J by 6 bases, leaving 14 bases between them. Per the germline V gene, CDR1 is ENHRY and CDR2 is SYGVKD.

The chain links TRBV5-5 to TRBJ1-5; D might be TRBD1 (6 bases). This CDR3 spans 15 amino acids. V was clipped by 3 bases and J by 0 bases, with 10 bases between them. CDR1 and CDR2 from the germline V gene are SGHKS and YYEKEE (reference sequence). CDR3 protein: CASSYGQHSNQPQHF. The CDR3 DNA reads as TGTGCCAGCAGCTATGGACAGCATAGCAATCAGCCCCAGCATTTT.

The CDR3 sequence is CASSPRSEQYF. The CDR3 DNA is TGTGCCAGCAGTCCCCGGAGCGAGCAGTACTTC. V and J are TRBV2 and TRBJ2-7; D not certain. Trimming shortened V by 5 bases and J by 6 bases, and 8 bases separated the two germline ends. Germline V gene data show CDR1 as SNHLY and CDR2 as FYNNEI. The CDR3 loop spans 11 amino acids.

J is TRBJ2-3 and V is TRBV10-3, with a possible D match to TRBD2 (6 bases). CDR3 size: 16 residues. Germline V lookup: CDR1 ENHRY, CDR2 SYGVKD. V was trimmed by 0 bases and J by 2 bases, leaving 12 bases between them. CDR3 protein: CAISESTEGYTDTQYF. The CDR3 region has the DNA TGTGCCATCAGTGAGTCGACGGAGGGATACACAGATACGCAGTATTTT.

The rearrangement links TRBV28 to TRBJ1-6; D is undetermined. The V end lost 2 bases, the J end lost 5 bases, and 22 bases lay between the germline ends. The CDR3 has 19 residues. Germline CDR1 and CDR2: MDHEN and SYDVKM. The CDR3 DNA is TGTGCCAGCAGTTTAAAGGTCAGGTCAATCCCGAGTAATAATTCACCCCTCCACTTT. This sequence encodes CASSLKVRSIPSNNSPLHF.

About this clone itself: The identical CDR3 is also encoded by other nucleotide sequences in the sample. The V gene is TRBV7-2, the J gene TRBJ2-1; TRBD2 matches 10 bases. The CDR3 sequence is 15 residues long. J lost 2 bases, V lost 3 bases, and 1 base had no gene match. The germline V gene has CDR1 SGHTA and CDR2 FQGNSA. As DNA, the CDR3 is TGTGCCAGCAGCTTCAGCGGGAGGGCCTACAATGAGCAGTTCTTC. This gives the protein CASSFSGRAYNEQFF.

J is TRBJ1-1 and V is TRBV29-1, with D possibly being TRBD1 (5 bases). V was pared by 1 base and J by 3 bases, with 12 bases between. Germline V lookup: CDR1 SQVTM, CDR2 ANQGSEA. This CDR3 comprises 14 residues. CDR3 DNA sequence: TGCAGCGTTGAAGTGCGGGGGGGTCACACTGAAGCTTTCTTT. Translating it yields CSVEVRGGHTEAFF.

The chain uses TRBV3-1 (or the pseudogene TRBV3-2) and TRBJ2-1; 7 bases are a match to TRBD2. CDR1 LGHDT and CDR2 YNNKEL come from the germline V gene (reference sequence). CDR3 length equals 17 residues. V dropped 4 bases and J dropped 3; count of bases not matched to a gene: 12. The CDR3 sequence is CASSPVGEGSYYNEQFF. CDR3 DNA sequence: TGTGCCAGCAGCCCCGTAGGGGAGGGAAGTTACTACAATGAGCAGTTCTTC.

The chain combines TRBV6-5 with TRBJ2-7; TRBD2 matches at 11 bases. This CDR3 region has 14 residues. Trimming removed 6 bases from V and 6 bases from J; junction bases left unmatched: 7. CDR1 and CDR2 (germline): MNHEY, SVGAGI. The CDR3: CASRSLAGVAEQYF. CDR3 DNA sequence: TGTGCCAGCAGATCACTAGCGGGAGTAGCCGAGCAGTACTTC.

The V gene is TRBV19, the J gene TRBJ1-5; D ambiguous. V was shortened by 0 bases and J by 8 bases, with 11 bases between the two germline ends. Germline loops: CDR1 LNHDA, CDR2 SQIVND (reference sequence). The CDR3 is made up of 14 amino acids. Here the CDR3 reads CASSIDFSREPQHF. The CDR3 region has the DNA TGTGCCAGTAGTATAGATTTCTCCCGTGAGCCCCAGCATTTT.

This clone has a single count. This chain links TRBV5-6 with TRBJ2-2, with D maybe TRBD2 (6 bases). The ends were cut back, 3 bases at V and 3 bases at J, with 15 bases in the middle. Per the germline V gene, CDR1 is SGHDT and CDR2 is YYEEEE. CDR3 length: 16 amino acids. As DNA, the CDR3 is TGTGCCAGCAGCTCACCCGTTAGGGAGGACACCGGGGAGCTGTTTTTT. The encoded protein is CASSSPVREDTGELFF. Looking up the rest from reference TRBV5-6 and TRBJ2-2 gives the full variable domain: DAGVTQSPTHLIKTRGQQVTLRCSPKSGHDTVSWYQQALGQGPQFIFQYYEEEERQRGNFPDRFSGHQFPNYSSELNVNALLLGDSALYLCASSSPVREDTGELFFGEGSRLTVL.

The V gene is TRBV27, the J gene TRBJ2-3; 7 bases agree with TRBD2. V lost 7 bases, J lost 3 bases, and 10 bases stayed unmatched. The CDR3 consists of 15 residues. The V gene's germline CDR1 is MNHEY and CDR2 SMNVEV (reference sequence). The CDR3 coding sequence is TGTGCCAGCACCACGGGCGGGAGTGGAACAGATACGCAGTATTTT. Residues: CASTTGGSGTDTQYF.

This clone was seen a few times. The CDR3 protein is CASSLAGETGELFF. The CDR3 DNA reads as TGCGCCAGCAGTTTAGCGGGAGAAACCGGGGAGCTGTTTTTT. V usage is TRBV5-1 and J usage is TRBJ2-2; 9 nucleotides align to TRBD2. This CDR3 is built from 14 residues. V lost 5 bases, J lost 5 bases, and 4 bases stayed unmatched. Germline CDR1 is SGHRS and CDR2 is YFSETQ. Combining the CDR3 with reference TRBV5-1 and TRBJ2-2 gives the whole variable domain KAGVTQTPRYLIKTRGQQVTLSCSPISGHRSVSWYQQTPGQGLQFLFEYFSETQRNKGNFPGRFSGRQFSNSRSEMNVSTLELGDSALYLCASSLAGETGELFFGEGSRLTVL.

V and J are TRBV10-2 and TRBJ2-2; TRBD1 is a possible D gene (7 bases). Germline V lookup: CDR1 WSHSY, CDR2 SAAADI. The CDR3 consists of 15 residues. V lost 5 bases, J lost 3 bases, and 13 bases lay in between. The CDR3 is CASSIQGTYTGELFF. The CDR3 DNA reads TGCGCCAGCAGTATACAGGGGACTTACACCGGGGAGCTGTTTTTT.

The chain combines TRBV7-8 with TRBJ2-7; TRBD2 agrees at 10 bases. V shed 5 bases and J 2 bases; nucleotides not matched to a gene: 6. Germline V gives CDR1 SGHVS, CDR2 FQNEAQ. This CDR3 is 15 amino acids long. DNA for the CDR3: TGTGCCAGCAGCGCACAGCTAGCGGGAGCCTACGAGCAGTACTTC. It specifies CASSAQLAGAYEQYF.

The chain combines TRBV7-9 with TRBJ1-1; possibly TRBD1 for D (5 bases). V lost 8 bases and J 5 bases, leaving 6 bases between the germline ends. The CDR3 sequence is 10 residues long. The germline gives CDR1 SEHNR, CDR2 FQNEAQ (reference sequence). The CDR3 region is CASGGTEAFF. The CDR3 DNA reads as TGTGCCAGCGGGGGGACTGAAGCTTTCTTT.

This chain uses TRBV5-4 with TRBJ1-1; D is unclear. The V gene's germline CDR1 is SGHNT and CDR2 YYREEE (reference sequence). CDR3 size: 13 residues. Trimming removed 2 bases at V and 0 bases at J, with 5 bases between. The CDR3 DNA reads TGTGCCAGCAGCTTCGGGATGAACACTGAAGCTTTCTTT. Translating it yields CASSFGMNTEAFF. Looking up the rest from reference TRBV5-4 and TRBJ1-1 gives the full variable domain: ETGVTQSPTHLIKTRGQQVTLRCSSQSGHNTVSWYQQALGQGPQFIFQYYREEENGRGNFPPRFSGLQFPNYSSELNVNALELDDSALYLCASSFGMNTEAFFGQGTRLTVV.

The rearrangement links TRBV9 to TRBJ2-2, with 12 nucleotides matching TRBD2. Germline V lookup: CDR1 SGDLS, CDR2 YYNGEE. CDR3 length: 16 amino acids. V shed 3 bases, J shed 7 bases, and the junction held 7 bases outside the gene matches. CDR3 sequence (DNA): TGTGCCAGCAGCGCCCCGAGACTAGCGGGAGTCGGGGAGCTGTTTTTT. Its translation: CASSAPRLAGVGELFF.

This chain connects TRBV6-5 to TRBJ2-1, with 8 bases lining up with TRBD1. The germline V gene has CDR1 MNHEY and CDR2 SVGAGI. V was pared by 8 bases and J by 15 bases, with 18 bases of the junction left unmatched. The CDR3 has 14 residues. The CDR3 loop is CASGGTGAPTMRFF. CDR3 bases: TGTGCCAGCGGCGGGACAGGAGCTCCTACAATGAGGTTCTTC.

This chain connects TRBV7-9 to TRBJ2-7; D possibly corresponds to TRBD1 (8 bases). Germline V gene lookup returns CDR1 SEHNR and CDR2 FQNEAQ (reference sequence). V gave up 5 bases and J gave up 5 bases, with 19 bases separating them. The CDR3 is 15 residues long. CDR3 nucleotides: TGTGCCAGCAGCCGGATTACAGGGGGGGAGGACGAGCAGTACTTC. Translating it yields CASSRITGGEDEQYF.

This chain links TRBV27 with TRBJ2-7, with 9 bases aligning to TRBD1. Per the germline V gene, CDR1 is MNHEY and CDR2 is SMNVEV (reference sequence). J gave up 4 bases and V 2 bases, and 12 bases lay outside the gene matches. This CDR3 comprises 17 residues. The CDR3 region is CASSLGFPGTGFYEQYF. Here the CDR3 DNA reads TGTGCCAGCAGTTTAGGGTTTCCCGGGACAGGGTTTTACGAGCAGTACTTC.

The chain employs TRBV3-1 (or the pseudogene TRBV3-2) and TRBJ1-1, with D uncertain. Germline V gene sequence: CDR1 LGHDT, CDR2 YNNKEL (reference sequence). The V and J ends lost 1 base and 4 bases respectively, with 10 bases between them. The CDR3 sequence is 14 residues long. The chain's CDR3 is CASSQVPGITEAFF. DNA of the CDR3: TGTGCCAGCAGCCAAGTACCGGGAATCACTGAAGCTTTCTTT.

The J gene is TRBJ2-3, the V gene TRBV5-6; D uncertain. Trimming removed 2 bases from V and 3 bases from J, with 7 bases in between. Germline V lookup: CDR1 SGHDT, CDR2 YYEEEE. The CDR3 extends over 13 amino acids. CDR3 residues: CASSFGTTDTQYF. For the CDR3, the DNA is TGTGCCAGCAGCTTTGGCACGACAGATACGCAGTATTTT.

This chain uses TRBV6-1 with TRBJ2-1, with 8 bases identical to TRBD2. Germline loops: CDR1 MNHNS, CDR2 SASEGT. V shed 5 bases and J 9 bases; nucleotides not matched to a gene: 12. This CDR3 spans 15 amino acids. The CDR3 is CASSWGSGRGGEQFF. The CDR3 bases are TGTGCCAGCAGTTGGGGGAGCGGGAGAGGTGGTGAGCAGTTCTTC.

The J gene is TRBJ2-1, the V gene TRBV28, with 9 nucleotides matching TRBD1. Germline CDR1 MDHEN, CDR2 SYDVKM. This CDR3 region has 14 residues. The V gene end was trimmed by 3 bases and the J gene end by 7 bases; junction bases not matched to a gene: 4. The CDR3 protein is CASSLGQGGNEQFF. CDR3 in DNA: TGTGCCAGCAGTTTGGGACAGGGAGGGAATGAGCAGTTCTTC. Variable domain in full (rest from reference TRBV28 and TRBJ2-1): DVKVTQSSRYLVKRTGEKVFLECVQDMDHENMFWYRQDPGLGLRLIYFSYDVKMKEKGDIPEGYSVSREKKERFSLILESASTNQTSMYLCASSLGQGGNEQFFGPGTRLTVL.

J is TRBJ1-6 and V is TRBV10-3; the match to TRBD1 covers 12 bases. Germline CDR1 ENHRY, CDR2 SYGVKD. V trimming: 4 bases; J trimming: 7 bases; junction bases outside the gene matches: 2. CDR3 length equals 15 residues. This CDR3 reads CAISGGQGANSPLHF. DNA of the CDR3: TGTGCCATCAGTGGGGGACAGGGGGCGAATTCACCCCTCCACTTT.

The chain combines TRBV5-6 with TRBJ2-1; TRBD2 matches 13 bases. V shed 4 bases and J 7 bases; nucleotides not matched to a gene: 5. Germline CDR1 SGHDT, CDR2 YYEEEE. This CDR3 region has 15 residues. CDR3 DNA: TGTGCCAGCAGCCTAGGACTAGCGGGGGTAAATGAGCAGTTCTTC. It yields the protein CASSLGLAGVNEQFF.

The rearrangement links TRBV5-1 to TRBJ2-3; TRBD2 might be the D (5 bases). The germline CDR1 and CDR2 sequences are SGHRS and YFSETQ. The CDR3 has 15 amino acids. Trimming took off 0 bases at V and 2 bases at J, with 10 bases between the two ends. DNA of the CDR3: TGCGCCAGCAGCTTGGGAGAGGGTTCCACAGATACGCAGTATTTT. It is translated as CASSLGEGSTDTQYF. Drawing the rest from reference TRBV5-1 and TRBJ2-3, the complete variable domain is KAGVTQTPRYLIKTRGQQVTLSCSPISGHRSVSWYQQTPGQGLQFLFEYFSETQRNKGNFPGRFSGRQFSNSRSEMNVSTLELGDSALYLCASSLGEGSTDTQYFGPGTRLTVL.